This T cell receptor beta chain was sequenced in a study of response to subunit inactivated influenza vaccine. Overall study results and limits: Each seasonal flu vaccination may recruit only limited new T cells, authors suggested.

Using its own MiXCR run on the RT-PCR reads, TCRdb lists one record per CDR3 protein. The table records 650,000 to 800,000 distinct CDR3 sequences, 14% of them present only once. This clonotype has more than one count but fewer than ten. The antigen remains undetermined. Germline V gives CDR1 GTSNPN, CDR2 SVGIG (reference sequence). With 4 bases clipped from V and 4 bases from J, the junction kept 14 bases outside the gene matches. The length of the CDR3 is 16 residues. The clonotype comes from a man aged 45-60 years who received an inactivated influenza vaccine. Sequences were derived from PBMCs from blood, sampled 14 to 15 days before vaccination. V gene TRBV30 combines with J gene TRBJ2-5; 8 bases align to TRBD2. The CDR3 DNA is TGTGCCTGGACCCTCGCTATTGCGGGAGGTGGAGAGACCCAGTACTTC. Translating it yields CAWTLAIAGGGETQYF. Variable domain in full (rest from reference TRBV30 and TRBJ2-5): SQTIHQWPATLVQPVGSPLSLECTVEGTSNPNLYWYRQAAGRGLQLLFYSVGIGQISSEVPQNLSASRPQDRQFILSSKKLLLSDSGFYLCAWTLAIAGGGETQYFGPGTRLLVL.